Each of the 28 T cell receptor beta chains below was sequenced from the same sample in a study of regulatory T cells in long-lasting Graves disease (dated by TCRdb to the early 2020s). The time point label, as the study defines it: persistent/refractory GD, antithyroid drugs over 5 years with positive TRAb. For both TCR sequencing and RNA sequencing, RNA was extracted from PBMCs in TRIzol. Library prep was done by multiplex PCR. The run used an Illumina HiSeq 4000. CDR3 regions were amplified by Arm-PCR with iRepertoire HTBI primers to construct TCR beta libraries. In-frame beta chains were kept once TCRdb had trimmed the public reads at Q25 with fastp and called clones with MiXCR. Records with the same CDR3 protein are collapsed into one entry carrying the most frequent genes and DNA. The sample table shows 600,000 to 850,000 distinct CDR3 sequences, and around 32% are seen once. The ten top clones hold under 55% of the sample.

The sequencing used peripheral blood mononuclear cells (PBMCs), collected when the disease was refractory, from a patient treated with antithyroid drugs. Receptors were obtained from a female donor with Graves disease.

The chain uses TRBV11-2 and TRBJ2-7; D is perhaps TRBD1 (6 bases). V was clipped by 0 bases and J by 6 bases, with 12 bases between them. In germline, CDR1 is SGHAT, CDR2 FQNNGV. This CDR3 has 14 residues. CDR3 nucleotide sequence: TGTGCCAGCAGCTTAGAACTACAGGGATTCGAGCAGTACTTC. It is translated as CASSLELQGFEQYF.

This clonotype was counted only a few times. The chain recombines TRBV6-1 with TRBJ1-1; D remains ambiguous. The CDR3 runs to 13 residues. Germline lookup yields CDR1 MNHNS and CDR2 SASEGT. V gave up 6 bases and J gave up 2 bases, with 10 bases separating them. The CDR3 region is CASRREVNTEAFF. For the CDR3, the DNA is TGTGCCAGCAGGCGGGAGGTAAACACTGAAGCTTTCTTT.

This clonotype came up many times. The chain has TRBV11-2 and TRBJ2-2; TRBD2 matches at 9 bases. Germline CDR1 is SGHAT and CDR2 is FQNNGV. CDR3 length equals 15 residues. Losses at the gene ends were 5 bases for V and 3 bases for J; bases not matched to a gene: 4. The DNA of the CDR3 is TGTGCCAGCAGCGACCGCGGGAGGGACACCGGGGAGCTGTTTTTT. Translation: CASSDRGRDTGELFF.

V usage is TRBV5-1 and J usage is TRBJ1-3, with D unresolved. The CDR3 length is 16 residues. V was trimmed by 1 base and J by 4 bases, leaving 15 bases between them. CDR1 and CDR2 (germline): SGHRS, YFSETQ. In DNA, the CDR3 is TGCGCCAGCAGCTTGACTTTGCGGCAGCTAGGAAACACCATATATTTT. It translates to CASSLTLRQLGNTIYF.

The rearrangement joins TRBV13 to TRBJ1-1; D is undetermined. The CDR3 covers 13 residues. CDR1 and CDR2 from the germline V gene are PRHDT and FYEKMQ (reference sequence). Trimming stripped 5 bases from V and 10 bases from J, with 17 bases between. CDR3 sequence (DNA): TGTGCCAGCAGCCTACCCCAGAGGGAGTCAGCTTTCTTT. The encoded protein is CASSLPQRESAFF.

The chain is built from TRBV19 and TRBJ1-6, with TRBD1 as a possible D gene (6 bases). Germline-derived CDR1 and CDR2 are LNHDA and SQIVND (reference sequence). The V end lost 8 bases, the J end lost 7 bases, and 15 bases lay between the germline ends. The CDR3 has 14 residues. CDR3 sequence: CASQQTGKNSPLHF. Here the CDR3 DNA reads TGTGCCAGTCAACAGACAGGAAAAAATTCACCCCTCCACTTT.

This clonotype was seen ten or more times. One junction end does not reproduce the germline sequence, and a read error may be involved. This sequence joins TRBV11-2 and TRBJ1-4; no clear D gene. The germline V gene encodes CDR1 SGHAT and CDR2 FQNNGV. This CDR3 has 15 residues. In DNA form, the CDR3 reads TGTGCCAGCAGCTTAAGCTCGTCAACAAATGAAAAACTGTTTTTT. Its translation: CASSLSSSTNEKLFF.

This clonotype occurred once. V is TRBV4-1 and J is TRBJ1-5; 9 bases map to TRBD1. The CDR3 contains 14 residues. Germline V gene lookup returns CDR1 MGHRA and CDR2 YSYEKL. Trimming at V came to 3 bases and at J to 7 bases, leaving 4 bases not matched to a gene. The CDR3 nucleotides read TGCGCCAGCAGCCACACAGGGGGCACGCAGCCCCAGCATTTT. As protein: CASSHTGGTQPQHF.

The table lists this clonotype with a few counts. The chain links TRBV6-1 to TRBJ1-2; D unclear. CDR3 length equals 11 residues. The V gene's germline CDR1 is MNHNS and CDR2 SASEGT. Deletions cut 0 bases from V and 7 bases from J, with 3 bases between. The CDR3 is CASSEAAGYTF. DNA for the CDR3: TGTGCCAGCAGTGAAGCAGCTGGCTACACCTTC.

The rearrangement joins TRBV7-9 to TRBJ2-7, with 10 bases that match TRBD2. Per germline, CDR1 SEHNR and CDR2 FQNEAQ (reference sequence). V shed 4 bases, J shed 6 bases, and the junction held 9 bases outside the gene matches. The CDR3 loop spans 15 amino acids. CDR3 nucleotide sequence: TGTGCCAGCAGCTCGAAAGCGGGAGGGCAAGGCGAGCAGTACTTC. It encodes CASSSKAGGQGEQYF. Combining the CDR3 with reference TRBV7-9 and TRBJ2-7 gives the whole variable domain DTGVSQNPRHKITKRGQNVTFRCDPISEHNRLYWYRQTLGQGPEFLTYFQNEAQLEKSRLLSDRFSAERPKGSFSTLEIQRTEQGDSAMYLCASSSKAGGQGEQYFGPGTRLTVT.

V is TRBV6-2 or TRBV6-3 and J is TRBJ1-3; D gene unclear. V lost 7 bases and J lost 4, with 11 bases in between. The CDR3 length is 13 residues. CDR1 is MNHEY and CDR2 is SVGEGT in the germline V gene. This CDR3 is CASIGEAGNTIYF. CDR3 DNA: TGTGCCAGCATCGGGGAGGCAGGAAACACCATATATTTT.

There are a few counts of this clonotype. The gene calls are TRBV12-5 and TRBJ2-7; tentative D call: TRBD1 (6 bases). V gave up 2 bases and J gave up 1 base, with 9 bases separating them. The germline gives CDR1 LGHNT, CDR2 FRNRAP. This CDR3 spans 14 amino acids. The CDR3 sequence is CASGLWGLSYEQYF. CDR3 coding DNA: TGTGCTAGTGGTTTGTGGGGGCTTTCCTACGAGCAGTACTTC.

The chain joins TRBV7-9 to TRBJ1-1, with 12 nucleotides matching TRBD1. With 5 bases clipped from V and 3 bases from J, the junction kept 10 bases outside the gene matches. Germline V CDR1 and CDR2: SEHNR, FQNEAQ (reference sequence). The CDR3 is 17 residues long. The CDR3, as DNA: TGTGCCAGCAGCCCGGCCGGGACAGGGGGCTGGGACACTGAAGCTTTCTTT. Protein sequence: CASSPAGTGGWDTEAFF.

The CDR3 loop is CASSPRTGASAKQYF. For the CDR3, the DNA is TGTGCCAGCAGCCCCCGGACTGGCGCAAGCGCCAAGCAGTACTTC. The chain carries TRBV9 and TRBJ2-7; D might be TRBD2 (5 bases). The CDR3 has 15 amino acids. Looked up from germline, CDR1 is SGDLS and CDR2 is YYNGEE. Trimming left V 4 bases short and J 8 bases short, with 22 bases between.

This clonotype came up a few times. V gene TRBV25-1 combines with J gene TRBJ1-1, with a weak D call TRBD1 (5 bases). Germline V lookup: CDR1 MGHDK, CDR2 SYGVNS. Trimming cost V 10 bases and J 3 bases, with 15 bases left between them. The CDR3 loop spans 13 amino acids. The CDR3 sequence is CATGEQGYTEAFF. DNA for the CDR3: TGTGCCACCGGGGAGCAGGGCTACACTGAAGCTTTCTTT.

The rearrangement links TRBV27 to TRBJ1-5, with no clear D. Between the trimmed V and J ends, which lost 11 bases and 4 bases, there was a span of 15 bases. Germline loops: CDR1 MNHEY, CDR2 SMNVEV (reference sequence). There are 13 residues in the CDR3. The CDR3 sequence is CASRRAGNQPQHF. The CDR3 coding sequence is TGTGCCTCCAGGCGGGCAGGAAATCAGCCCCAGCATTTT.

This clonotype was seen repeatedly, ten times or more. The CDR3 loop is CASSLGRVGEKLFF. Written as DNA, the CDR3 is TGTGCCAGCAGCTTAGGTCGAGTCGGTGAAAAACTGTTTTTT. This chain links TRBV7-8 with TRBJ1-4; D is unresolved. Trimming took off 1 base at V and 7 bases at J, with 10 bases between the two ends. CDR1 SGHVS and CDR2 FQNEAQ come from the germline V gene. The CDR3 is 14 residues long.

This chain joins TRBV6-1 and TRBJ1-1; 7 bases align to TRBD1. This CDR3 contains 14 residues. Per the germline V gene, CDR1 is MNHNS and CDR2 is SASEGT. V lost 6 bases and J lost 8; bases outside the gene matches: 12. CDR3 nucleotides: TGTGCCAGCAGCCCACAGGGGCCCCGACTAGAAGCTTTCTTT. Translated: CASSPQGPRLEAFF.

This clonotype was seen at least ten times. One end of the junction fails to match germline, which may point to a read error. This chain joins TRBV2 and TRBJ2-7; 10 positions agree with TRBD2. Germline V gene sequence: CDR1 SNHLY, CDR2 FYNNEI. The CDR3 totals 15 residues. In nucleotides, the CDR3 is TGTGCCAGCAGTAAAGCGGGAGGGTCCTCCTACGAGCAGTACTTC. It specifies CASSKAGGSSYEQYF.

With regard to this clonotype: A read error may explain this, as a much larger clone is one base away. Likely a read error: the CDR3 ends without its conserved phenylalanine or tryptophan. V usage is TRBV12-3 or TRBV12-4 and J usage is TRBJ1-2, with a possible D match to TRBD1 (5 bases). The CDR3 extends over 13 amino acids. V was pared by 6 bases and J by 4 bases, with 12 bases between. The CDR3 here is CASRRDSGYGYTL. The DNA of the CDR3 is TGTGCCAGCAGAAGAGACAGCGGCTATGGCTACACCCTC.

This clonotype was found many times. The chain carries TRBV28 and TRBJ1-1; TRBD1 is a possible D gene (6 bases). Per the germline V gene, CDR1 is MDHEN and CDR2 is SYDVKM. V was clipped by 7 bases and J by 0 bases, with 12 bases between them. This CDR3 spans 14 amino acids. CDR3 bases: TGTGCCAGCACTATGGGGGCAGTGAACACTGAAGCTTTCTTT. Its protein is CASTMGAVNTEAFF.

In this sample, this clonotype turned up a few times. The chain employs TRBV28 and TRBJ1-1; unclear D gene. In germline, CDR1 is MDHEN, CDR2 SYDVKM. With 11 bases removed from V and 4 bases from J, the gap between germline ends came to 14 bases. The CDR3 is 12 amino acids. The CDR3 sequence: CAPTRTTTEAFF. The CDR3 bases are TGTGCCCCCACCAGAACAACCACTGAAGCTTTCTTT.

This clonotype was observed a few times. This sequence joins TRBV7-9 and TRBJ1-5; 7 bases are a match to TRBD1. Germline V CDR1 and CDR2: SEHNR, FQNEAQ (reference sequence). CDR3 size: 16 residues. Losses at the gene ends were 0 bases for V and 2 bases for J; bases not matched to a gene: 4. CDR3 nucleotides: TGTGCCAGCAGCTTAGCGGGCGACAGGGGCAATCAGCCCCAGCATTTT. This gives the protein CASSLAGDRGNQPQHF.

This clonotype was counted many times. This chain joins TRBV11-1 and TRBJ2-5, with 12 positions matching TRBD2. Trimming removed 3 bases from V and 4 bases from J; junction bases left unmatched: 9. This CDR3 region has 17 residues. Per the germline V gene, CDR1 is SGHAT and CDR2 is FQDESV (reference sequence). In nucleotides, the CDR3 is TGTGCCAGCAGCTTTAGACTAGCGGGAGTATCAGGAGAGACCCAGTACTTC. Amino acid sequence: CASSFRLAGVSGETQYF.

As for this clonotype: Germline and junction disagree at one end, which may indicate a read error. The chain uses TRBV20-1 and TRBJ1-5, with D unresolved. Germline V CDR1 and CDR2: DFQATT, SNEGSKA (reference sequence). This CDR3 is built from 16 residues. The CDR3 bases are TGCAATGCTAGTTGGGTTCCGGATTATAGCAATCAGCCCCAGCATTTT. Translation gives CNASWVPDYSNQPQHF.

The sample holds a few counts of this clonotype. The chain links TRBV5-6 to TRBJ1-1; D possibly corresponds to TRBD1 (5 bases). Trimming took off 2 bases at V and 11 bases at J, with 16 bases between the two ends. The germline CDR1 and CDR2 sequences are SGHDT and YYEEEE. The CDR3 extends over 13 amino acids. CDR3 DNA sequence: TGTGCCAGCAGCTTCCCGGGGCTAGTTGGTGCTTTCTTT. As protein: CASSFPGLVGAFF.

About this clonotype: A single base separates this from a much larger clone, so it may be a read error. The V gene is TRBV20-1, the J gene TRBJ2-4; maybe TRBD2 (5 bases). The V gene lost 5 bases and the J gene lost 0 bases, with 11 bases spanning the gap. The CDR3 sequence is 14 residues long. CDR1 is DFQATT and CDR2 is SNEGSKA in the germline V gene (reference sequence). The CDR3 nucleotides read TGCAGTGCTGGAGGACCGCTAGCCAAAAACATTCAGTACTTC. Amino acid sequence: CSAGGPLAKNIQYF.

This clonotype came up many times. The chain employs TRBV2 and TRBJ2-7; D gene ambiguous. Trimming left V 3 bases short and J 6 bases short, with 18 bases between. The CDR3 contains 15 residues. CDR1 and CDR2 from the germline V gene are SNHLY and FYNNEI. Here the CDR3 reads CASSDVGRRVGEQYF. The CDR3 nucleotides read TGTGCCAGCAGTGATGTAGGCCGCCGGGTGGGCGAGCAGTACTTC.